One sample yielded the 25 T cell receptor beta chains listed below, sequenced in a study of human T cells and chemical hapten exposure (dated by TCRdb to the early 2020s). The time point label corresponds to: patch test 3, about 24 weeks after DPC sensitization. The label giving this sample's treatment or condition can be read as: therapeutic diphenylcyclopropenone sensitization with weekly scalp DPC. Library prep was done by RACE. Sequencing was performed on a NextSeq 500. TCRdb applied fastp at Q25 and MiXCR to the public reads, then kept only in-frame beta chains. Every distinct CDR3 protein forms one entry, paired with its most common genes and DNA. The sample table holds about 190,000 distinct CDR3 sequences, of which approximately 24% were seen once. Together, the top ten hold 2.5% of the sample. The material was whole blood, obtained in connection with sensitization to the hapten diphenylcyclopropenone (DPC). The receptors originated from a woman aged 40-49 years with alopecia areata. Some clones in this sample may be carry-over from other donors' samples.

Only a few counts were recorded for this clonotype. This chain links TRBV12-3 or TRBV12-4 with TRBJ1-6; perhaps TRBD1 as D (5 bases). The CDR3 spans 13 residues. V was clipped by 1 base and J by 14 bases, with 12 bases between them. The CDR3 DNA follows: TGTGCCAGCAGTTTAGACATTCGGGGCACCCTCCACTTT. It encodes CASSLDIRGTLHF.

This clonotype has just a few counts. V is TRBV7-2 and J is TRBJ2-7, with 7 nucleotides matching TRBD1. Germline V gene data show CDR1 as SGHTA and CDR2 as FQGNSA. The V gene end was trimmed by 5 bases and the J gene end by 3 bases; junction bases not matched to a gene: 7. This CDR3 region has 14 residues. This CDR3 is CASSRGTAVYEQYF. DNA of the CDR3: TGTGCCAGCAGCCGAGGGACAGCGGTCTACGAGCAGTACTTC.

This clonotype has only a few counts. The chain joins TRBV7-9 to TRBJ2-5; 7 nucleotides match TRBD1. The CDR3 contains 13 residues. Germline V CDR1 and CDR2: SEHNR, FQNEAQ (reference sequence). Germline trimming cut 6 bases from V and 4 bases from J; bases unmatched to any gene: 5. The CDR3 coding sequence is TGTGCCAGCAGGCAGGGGGTCGCAGAGACCCAGTACTTC. Translating it yields CASRQGVAETQYF.

This chain joins TRBV29-1 and TRBJ2-5; the D is unclear. Deletions cut 4 bases from V and 5 bases from J, with 8 bases between. In germline, CDR1 is SQVTM, CDR2 ANQGSEA. CDR3 size: 11 residues. CDR3: CSVGIRETQYF. The CDR3 region has the DNA TGCAGCGTTGGTATTCGGGAGACCCAGTACTTC. Variable domain in full (rest from reference TRBV29-1 and TRBJ2-5): SAVISQKPSRDICQRGTSLTIQCQVDSQVTMMFWYRQQPGQSLTLIATANQGSEATYESGFVIDKFPISRPNLTFSTLTVSNMSPEDSSIYLCSVGIRETQYFGPGTRLLVL.

This clonotype was seen only a few times. The chain is built from TRBV29-1 and TRBJ2-1, with 11 bases that match TRBD1. V gave up 7 bases and J gave up 3 bases; unmatched junction bases: 8. Germline values: CDR1 SQVTM, CDR2 ANQGSEA. There are 15 residues in the CDR3. The CDR3 DNA reads as TGCAGCGCTACCACCGGGACAGGGGGCTACAATGAGCAGTTCTTC. Translation gives CSATTGTGGYNEQFF.

The rearrangement uses TRBV7-2 and TRBJ2-5; weak D call: TRBD2 (5 bases). The length of the CDR3 is 15 residues. Deletions cut 3 bases from V and 5 bases from J, with 16 bases between. Germline V CDR1 and CDR2: SGHTA, FQGNSA. The CDR3 sequence: CASSFRSSTGETQYF. In nucleotides, the CDR3 is TGTGCCAGCAGCTTTCGGTCTTCTACGGGGGAGACCCAGTACTTC.

The table lists this clonotype with a few counts. The rearrangement links TRBV9 to TRBJ2-3, with 7 bases aligning to TRBD1. The trim removed 1 base at V and 4 bases at J, leaving 3 bases unmatched. This CDR3 region has 14 residues. Germline V gene lookup returns CDR1 SGDLS and CDR2 YYNGEE. CDR3 in amino acids: CASSVRQGADTQYF. For the CDR3, the DNA is TGTGCCAGCAGCGTACGGCAGGGGGCAGATACGCAGTATTTT. The entire variable domain, with the rest obtained from reference TRBV9 and TRBJ2-3, is as follows: DSGVTQTPKHLITATGQRVTLRCSPRSGDLSVYWYQQSLDQGLQFLIQYYNGEERAKGNILERFSAQQFPDLHSELNLSSLELGDSALYFCASSVRQGADTQYFGPGTRLTVL.

In its sample, this clonotype was seen a few times. The chain has TRBV4-1 and TRBJ1-1; 7 bases agree with TRBD1. The CDR3 consists of 17 residues. Germline CDR1 reads MGHRA; CDR2 reads YSYEKL. The V segment lost 1 base and the J segment 1 base; nucleotides outside the gene matches: 9. The CDR3 sequence is CASSQVFGQGGNTEAFF. The CDR3 nucleotides are TGCGCCAGCAGCCAAGTTTTCGGGCAGGGGGGGAACACTGAAGCTTTCTTT.

The sample holds a few counts of this clonotype. The chain carries TRBV6-2 or TRBV6-3 and TRBJ2-2; D is undetermined. CDR1 and CDR2 from the germline V gene are MNHEY and SVGEGT. The length of the CDR3 is 12 residues. V gave up 3 bases and J gave up 6 bases, with 5 bases separating them. CDR3 nucleotide sequence: TGTGCCAGCAGTTATCCCGCCGGGGAGCTGTTTTTT. This sequence encodes CASSYPAGELFF.

This clonotype was recorded a few times. This chain connects TRBV20-1 to TRBJ1-1, with 8 bases lining up with TRBD1. The trim removed 5 bases at V and 5 bases at J, leaving 1 base unmatched. Germline CDR1 is DFQATT and CDR2 is SNEGSKA (reference sequence). This CDR3 contains 11 residues. The DNA of the CDR3 is TGCAGTGCTCGACAGGGGACTGAAGCTTTCTTT. The encoded protein is CSARQGTEAFF.

Only one count was recorded for this clonotype. V and J are TRBV20-1 and TRBJ2-7, with TRBD2 matching over 16 bases. V dropped 3 bases and J dropped 2; count of bases not matched to a gene: 4. Germline CDR1 is DFQATT and CDR2 is SNEGSKA (reference sequence). The CDR3 has 16 amino acids. This CDR3 reads CSASGTSGRDPYEQYF. The CDR3 nucleotides read TGCAGTGCTAGTGGGACTAGCGGGAGGGACCCCTACGAGCAGTACTTC.

This clonotype was recorded a few times. The chain carries TRBV5-1 and TRBJ2-3, with 12 bases fitting TRBD2. There are 19 residues in the CDR3. Unmatched junction bases numbered 12, after V lost 1 base and J lost 3 bases. Germline V lookup: CDR1 SGHRS, CDR2 YFSETQ. The CDR3 nucleotides are TGCGCCAGCAGCTTGCCATCTAGCGGGAGGGGCGGTGGAACAGATACGCAGTATTTT. As protein: CASSLPSSGRGGGTDTQYF.

Many counts were recorded for this clonotype. The J gene is TRBJ2-1, the V gene TRBV29-1; a weak D match, TRBD1 (6 bases). The CDR3 sequence is 15 residues long. Germline CDR1 SQVTM, CDR2 ANQGSEA. V was clipped by 7 bases and J by 4 bases, with 20 bases between them. Here the CDR3 reads CSGIFFGTPYNEQFF. The CDR3 DNA is TGCAGCGGAATATTTTTTGGGACACCGTACAATGAGCAGTTCTTC.

The V and J genes are TRBV29-1 and TRBJ2-7; 11 nucleotides agree with TRBD1. Germline CDR1 is SQVTM and CDR2 is ANQGSEA. The CDR3 consists of 13 residues. V lost 4 bases to trimming and J lost 2 bases; unmatched junction nucleotides: 1. The CDR3 protein is CSVAGQGAYEQYF. In DNA form, the CDR3 reads TGCAGCGTTGCGGGACAGGGGGCCTACGAGCAGTACTTC.

In its sample, this clonotype was seen many times. The rearrangement uses TRBV15 and TRBJ2-2; 8 nucleotides agree with TRBD2. CDR3 length: 17 amino acids. The J segment lost 0 bases and the V segment lost 2 bases, leaving 5 bases of the junction unmatched. Germline values: CDR1 LNHNV, CDR2 YYDKDF (reference sequence). The CDR3 sequence: CATSRLQTSANTGELFF. CDR3 nucleotides: TGTGCCACCAGCAGACTTCAGACTAGCGCGAACACCGGGGAGCTGTTTTTT.

This clonotype was seen more than once but under ten times. V and J are TRBV28 and TRBJ2-1, with 8 nucleotides matching TRBD1. This CDR3 contains 16 residues. Germline V lookup: CDR1 MDHEN, CDR2 SYDVKM. V dropped 6 bases and J dropped 5; count of bases not matched to a gene: 12. The CDR3 bases are TGTGCCAGCAGGACGAGAGGACAGGGCAACAACAATGAGCAGTTCTTC. Its translation is CASRTRGQGNNNEQFF. Full variable domain (rest looked up from reference TRBV28 and TRBJ2-1): DVKVTQSSRYLVKRTGEKVFLECVQDMDHENMFWYRQDPGLGLRLIYFSYDVKMKEKGDIPEGYSVSREKKERFSLILESASTNQTSMYLCASRTRGQGNNNEQFFGPGTRLTVL.

As DNA, the CDR3 is TGTGCCACCAGTGACCACGGACAGGGTGAAGAGACCCAGTACTTC. It translates to CATSDHGQGEETQYF. The V and J genes are TRBV24-1 and TRBJ2-5, with TRBD1 identical over 8 bases. CDR1 and CDR2 (germline): KGHDR, SFDVKD. The CDR3 totals 15 residues. V shed 4 bases and J 3 bases; nucleotides not matched to a gene: 6.

The rearrangement links TRBV5-1 to TRBJ2-5; 8 positions agree with TRBD1. J gave up 4 bases and V 4 bases, and 3 bases lay outside the gene matches. CDR1 SGHRS and CDR2 YFSETQ come from the germline V gene. This CDR3 contains 13 residues. The CDR3 here is CASSTDRGETQYF. CDR3 sequence (DNA): TGCGCCAGCAGCACCGACAGGGGAGAGACCCAGTACTTC.

This clonotype has just a few counts. The chain employs TRBV21-1 and TRBJ1-2; the table's D call TRBD1 went unverified against the DNA. TRBV21-1 is a listed pseudogene. The CDR3 loop spans 15 amino acids. CDR3 region: CASSPPGGTNYGYTF. The CDR3 region has the DNA TGTGCCAGCAGCCCCCCTGGGGGGACCAACTATGGCTACACCTTC.

This chain joins TRBV7-2 and TRBJ2-7, with D possibly TRBD2 on 6 matching bases. Trimming took off 5 bases at V and 4 bases at J, with 18 bases between the two ends. Germline V gene data show CDR1 as SGHTA and CDR2 as FQGNSA. This CDR3 has 15 amino acids. The CDR3 DNA sequence: TGTGCCAGCAGCATAAGCGTAGGGACTGGGTACGAGCAGTACTTC. Translated, it gives CASSISVGTGYEQYF.

V usage is TRBV20-1 and J usage is TRBJ2-3; the D gene is possibly TRBD2 (6 bases). Trimming cost V 1 base and J 6 bases, with 14 bases left between them. Germline V gene data show CDR1 as DFQATT and CDR2 as SNEGSKA (reference sequence). CDR3 length equals 14 residues. In DNA, the CDR3 is TGCAGTGCTAGAGTTCTGAGGAGGGCGGATACGCAGTATTTT. This codes for CSARVLRRADTQYF.

The chain recombines TRBV4-2 with TRBJ2-2; no definite D call. Germline V gene lookup returns CDR1 LGHNA and CDR2 YNFKEQ. The CDR3 runs 16 residues. Trimming cost V 1 base and J 0 bases, with 9 bases left between them. CDR3 residues: CASSQVYGANTGELFF. The CDR3 bases are TGTGCCAGCAGCCAAGTCTACGGAGCGAACACCGGGGAGCTGTTTTTT.

This clonotype occurred a few times. The CDR3 nucleotides are TGTGCCAGCTGCCCGGGGACAGACACCGGGGAGCTGTTTTTT. It translates to CASCPGTDTGELFF. This sequence joins TRBV6-6 and TRBJ2-2, with 7 bases matching TRBD1. The CDR3 sequence is 14 residues long. From germline, CDR1 is MNHNY and CDR2 SVGAGI (reference sequence). The junction had 6 bases not matched to a gene; V was cut back by 8 bases and J by 3 bases.

This clonotype was counted only a few times. This chain connects TRBV3-1 to TRBJ2-3; 8 nucleotides align to TRBD1. The CDR3 is 14 residues long. Germline CDR1 LGHDT, CDR2 YNNKEL (reference sequence). Unmatched junction bases numbered 3, after V lost 3 bases and J lost 4 bases. CDR3 in DNA: TGTGCCAGCAGCCAGACAGGGGAGGCAGATACGCAGTATTTT. It codes for CASSQTGEADTQYF.

This clonotype turned up a few times. This sequence joins TRBV29-1 and TRBJ2-1; TRBD2 might be the D (6 bases). The CDR3 is 13 amino acids. Trimming shortened V by 7 bases and J by 8 bases, and 18 bases separated the two germline ends. Germline CDR1 SQVTM, CDR2 ANQGSEA. CDR3 loop: CSASGAGTYEQFF. The CDR3 DNA follows: TGCAGCGCCTCTGGGGCGGGAACCTATGAGCAGTTCTTC.